One and the same sample provided the 11 T cell receptor beta chains below, sequenced in a study of T cell responses to AZD1222 COVID-19 vaccine. TCRdb's copy holds only in-frame clones and misses some; the assay was immunoSEQ multiplex PCR. The sample contains nearly 110,000 clones, about 92% of which appear only once. The material was peripheral blood, obtained 28 days after the second AZD1222 dose. All receptors derive from an adult who received the AZD1222 COVID-19 vaccine.

This chain uses TRBV3-1 (or the pseudogene TRBV3-2) with TRBJ2-2; D is possibly TRBD2 (6 bases). Trimming stripped 2 bases from V and 4 bases from J, with 8 bases between. Germline V lookup: CDR1 LGHDT, CDR2 YNNKEL (reference sequence). This CDR3 spans 14 amino acids. The CDR3 DNA is TGTGCCAGCAGCCAACTGGGGGGCACCGGGGAGCTGTTTTTT. This codes for CASSQLGGTGELFF.

This chain links TRBV21-1 with TRBJ2-1. TRBV21-1 is designated a pseudogene. The CDR3 sequence is 15 residues long. The CDR3 reads CASSKARQRGNEQFF. The CDR3, as DNA: TGTGCCAGCAGCAAAGCAAGACAACGAGGCAATGAGCAGTTCTTC.

A few counts support this clone. This sequence joins TRBV7-2 and TRBJ1-6; no firm D call. The V gene's germline CDR1 is SGHTA and CDR2 FQGNSA. Trimming removed 1 base from V and 6 bases from J, with 10 bases in between. The CDR3 has 15 residues. The CDR3 nucleotides read TGTGCCAGCAGCTTAGACGGGCCCTCTAATTCACCCCTCCACTTT. Translating it yields CASSLDGPSNSPLHF.

In nucleotides, the CDR3 is TGTGCCACCAGTGGTTGGGCAGATACGCAGTATTTT. This codes for CATSGWADTQYF. V is TRBV24-1 and J is TRBJ2-3; D gene unclear. Germline loops: CDR1 KGHDR, CDR2 SFDVKD. The V end lost 5 bases, the J end lost 4 bases, and 6 bases lay between the germline ends. The CDR3 loop spans 12 amino acids.

The genes are TRBV5-6 and TRBJ1-2, with 8 nucleotides matching TRBD1. This CDR3 has 17 residues. Germline CDR1 reads SGHDT; CDR2 reads YYEEEE. V was clipped by 4 bases and J by 5 bases; unmatched bases: 16. CDR3 nucleotide sequence: TGTGCCAGCAGCCCCCCCCGGACCGGGACAGGAGGTTATGGCTACACCTTC. This sequence encodes CASSPPRTGTGGYGYTF.

This chain links TRBV7-3 with TRBJ2-5; D is possibly TRBD2 (5 bases). There are 14 residues in the CDR3. V was pared by 3 bases and J by 1 base, with 9 bases between. Per germline, CDR1 SGHTA and CDR2 FQGTGA. The CDR3 region has the DNA TGTGCCAGCAGCTTTGCGGGCCTCCAAGAGACCCAGTACTTC. Amino acids: CASSFAGLQETQYF.

V gene TRBV6-2 or TRBV6-3 combines with J gene TRBJ2-1; 11 positions match TRBD1. Germline trimming cut 5 bases from V and 8 bases from J; bases unmatched to any gene: 14. Germline values: CDR1 MNHEY, CDR2 SVGEGT. The CDR3 is 17 residues long. The chain's CDR3 is CASSRFRRTGGGYEQFF. The CDR3, as DNA: TGTGCCAGCAGTCGTTTTCGACGGACAGGGGGCGGCTATGAGCAGTTCTTC.

The rearrangement joins TRBV19 to TRBJ2-1; no firm D call. CDR1 is LNHDA, CDR2 SQIVND, per germline (reference sequence). V lost 6 bases and J 4 bases, leaving 16 bases between the germline ends. The CDR3 spans 15 residues. The CDR3 reads CASSGIGPFYNEQFF. CDR3 DNA sequence: TGTGCCAGTAGCGGTATCGGCCCCTTTTACAATGAGCAGTTCTTC.

Only one count was recorded for this clone. The chain carries TRBV7-6 and TRBJ2-6, with D possibly TRBD1 on 6 matching bases. Germline values: CDR1 SGHVS, CDR2 FNYEAQ. V was cut by 4 bases and J by 1 base, with 8 bases left in between. This CDR3 is 15 amino acids long. CDR3 sequence reads: CASSWTDSGANVLTF. The DNA of the CDR3 is TGTGCCAGCAGCTGGACAGATTCTGGGGCCAACGTCCTGACTTTC.

The chain recombines TRBV9 with TRBJ2-7; the D call may be TRBD1 or TRBD2 (6 bases each). The CDR3 has 13 amino acids. V lost 4 bases to trimming and J lost 6 bases, with 14 bases between them. Germline V gene sequence: CDR1 SGDLS, CDR2 YYNGEE. The CDR3 protein is CASSPSGGGEQYF. The CDR3 DNA sequence: TGTGCCAGCAGCCCAAGTGGAGGGGGCGAGCAGTACTTC.

The V gene is TRBV7-2, the J gene TRBJ1-4; D is unclear. CDR3 length equals 16 residues. Trimming removed 6 bases at V and 4 bases at J, with 18 bases between. CDR1 is SGHTA, CDR2 FQGNSA, per germline. The CDR3 spells CASSPDRAGINEKLFF. CDR3 bases: TGTGCCAGCAGTCCAGACCGAGCCGGGATTAATGAAAAACTGTTTTTT. Variable domain in full (rest from reference TRBV7-2 and TRBJ1-4): GAGVSQSPSNKVTEKGKDVELRCDPISGHTALYWYRQSLGQGLEFLIYFQGNSAPDKSGLPSDRFSAERTGGSVSTLTIQRTQQEDSAVYLCASSPDRAGINEKLFFGSGTQLSVL.